This T cell receptor (beta chain) was observed in a study of blood T cell repertoires in COVID-19. Germline CDR1 reads SGHNT; CDR2 reads YYREEE (reference sequence). Trimming at V came to 4 bases and at J to 1 base, leaving 10 bases not matched to a gene. There are 17 residues in the CDR3. The table came from immunoSEQ multiplex PCR; TCRdb's copy has only in-frame clones and leaves some out. The sample holds hundreds of thousands of clones, around 85% seen once. The sequencing sample was made of PBMCs or T cells enriched from blood (not recorded which). This TCR came from a young woman who had been exposed to COVID-19. This chain joins TRBV5-4 and TRBJ2-1; 8 bases map to TRBD2. CDR3 loop: CASSPGGGDGSYNEQFF. The CDR3 DNA sequence: TGTGCCAGCAGCCCGGGAGGGGGGGACGGGTCCTACAATGAGCAGTTCTTC.